This T cell receptor (beta chain) derives from a study of radiotherapy plus CTLA-4 blockade in lung cancer. The assay was immunoSEQ multiplex PCR, and TCRdb's table has in-frame clones only and misses some. The sample yields over 50,000 clones, 70% to 85% seen once. The V segment lost 2 bases and the J segment 7 bases; nucleotides outside the gene matches: 2. Germline V gives CDR1 WSHSY, CDR2 SAAADI. CDR3 size: 14 residues. This chain uses TRBV10-2 with TRBJ1-6; TRBD1 agrees at 7 bases. Sequencing was performed on peripheral blood, taken from a patient treated with radiotherapy plus ipilimumab. This TCR was recovered from a human donor with non-small cell lung cancer who had a partial response to radiotherapy plus ipilimumab. CDR3 residues: CASSEIQGNSPLHF. CDR3 bases: TGCGCCAGCAGTGAGATACAGGGGAATTCACCCCTCCACTTT.